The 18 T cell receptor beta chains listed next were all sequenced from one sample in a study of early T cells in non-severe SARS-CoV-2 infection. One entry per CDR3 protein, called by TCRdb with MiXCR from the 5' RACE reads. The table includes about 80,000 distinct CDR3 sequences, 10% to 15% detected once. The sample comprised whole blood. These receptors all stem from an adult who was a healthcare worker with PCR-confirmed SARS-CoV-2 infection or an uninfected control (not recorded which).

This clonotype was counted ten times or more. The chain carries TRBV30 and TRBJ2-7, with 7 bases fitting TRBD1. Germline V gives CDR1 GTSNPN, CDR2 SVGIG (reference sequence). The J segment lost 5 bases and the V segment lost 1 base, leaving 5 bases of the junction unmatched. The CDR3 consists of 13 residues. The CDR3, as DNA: TGTGCCTGGAGTGCGACAGGGAATAACGAGCAGTACTTC. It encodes CAWSATGNNEQYF.

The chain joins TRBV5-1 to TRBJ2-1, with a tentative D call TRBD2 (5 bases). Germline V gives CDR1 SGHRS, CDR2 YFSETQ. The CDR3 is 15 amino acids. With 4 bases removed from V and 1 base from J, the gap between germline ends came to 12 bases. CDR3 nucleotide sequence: TGCGCCAGCAGCCTGGACTCGAATTCCTACAATGAGCAGTTCTTC. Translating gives CASSLDSNSYNEQFF.

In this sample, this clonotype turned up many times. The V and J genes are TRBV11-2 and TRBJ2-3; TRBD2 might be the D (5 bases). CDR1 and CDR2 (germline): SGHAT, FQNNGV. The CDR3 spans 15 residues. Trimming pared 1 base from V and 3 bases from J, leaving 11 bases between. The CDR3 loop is CASSLAPRRTDTQYF. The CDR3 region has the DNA TGTGCCAGCAGCTTAGCGCCGAGGAGGACAGATACGCAGTATTTT. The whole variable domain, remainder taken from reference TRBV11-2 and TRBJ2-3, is EAGVAQSPRYKIIEKRQSVAFWCNPISGHATLYWYQQILGQGPKLLIQFQNNGVVDDSQLPKDRFSAERLKGVDSTLKIQPAKLEDSAVYLCASSLAPRRTDTQYFGPGTRLTVL.

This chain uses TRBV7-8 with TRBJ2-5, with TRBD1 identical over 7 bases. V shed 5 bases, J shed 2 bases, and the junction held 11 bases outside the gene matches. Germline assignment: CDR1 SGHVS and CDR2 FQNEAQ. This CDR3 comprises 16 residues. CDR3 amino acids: CASSPGQPRWQETQYF. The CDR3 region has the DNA TGTGCCAGCAGCCCGGGACAGCCACGATGGCAAGAGACCCAGTACTTC.

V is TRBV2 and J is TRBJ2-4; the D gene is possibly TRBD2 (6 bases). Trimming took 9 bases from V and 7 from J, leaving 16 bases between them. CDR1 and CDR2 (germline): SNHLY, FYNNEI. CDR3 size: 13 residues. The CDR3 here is CASEGGKSNIQYF. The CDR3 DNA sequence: TGTGCCAGTGAGGGCGGGAAGAGTAACATTCAGTACTTC.

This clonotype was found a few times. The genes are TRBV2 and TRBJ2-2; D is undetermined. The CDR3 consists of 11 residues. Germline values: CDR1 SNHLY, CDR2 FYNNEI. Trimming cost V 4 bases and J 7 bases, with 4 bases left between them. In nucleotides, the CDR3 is TGTGCCAGCAGTGTTGGCGGGGAGCTGTTTTTT. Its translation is CASSVGGELFF.

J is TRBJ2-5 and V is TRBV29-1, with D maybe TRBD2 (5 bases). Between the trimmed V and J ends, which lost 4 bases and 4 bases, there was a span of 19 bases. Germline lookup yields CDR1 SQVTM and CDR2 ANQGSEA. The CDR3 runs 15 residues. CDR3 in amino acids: CSVAPLRAEGETQYF. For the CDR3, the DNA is TGCAGCGTTGCCCCCTTACGGGCCGAGGGAGAGACCCAGTACTTC.

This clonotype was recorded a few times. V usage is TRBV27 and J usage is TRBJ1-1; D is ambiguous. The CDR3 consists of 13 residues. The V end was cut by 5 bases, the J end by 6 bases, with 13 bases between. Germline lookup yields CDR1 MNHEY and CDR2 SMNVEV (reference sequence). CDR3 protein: CASSAHRPPEAFF. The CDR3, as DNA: TGTGCCAGCAGTGCCCACCGTCCCCCTGAAGCTTTCTTT.

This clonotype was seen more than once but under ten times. In nucleotides, the CDR3 is TGCAGCGTTGAATCCCAGGACGGATACGAGCAGTACTTC. It is translated as CSVESQDGYEQYF. The chain couples TRBV29-1 to TRBJ2-7; the D is unclear. Germline-derived CDR1 and CDR2 are SQVTM and ANQGSEA. V gave up 2 bases and J gave up 4 bases, with 12 bases separating them. CDR3 length: 13 amino acids.

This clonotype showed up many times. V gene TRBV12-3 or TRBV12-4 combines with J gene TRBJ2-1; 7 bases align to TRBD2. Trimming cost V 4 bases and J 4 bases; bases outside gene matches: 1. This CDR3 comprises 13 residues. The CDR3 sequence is CASSWEGYNEQFF. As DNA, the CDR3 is TGTGCCAGCAGTTGGGAGGGATACAATGAGCAGTTCTTC.

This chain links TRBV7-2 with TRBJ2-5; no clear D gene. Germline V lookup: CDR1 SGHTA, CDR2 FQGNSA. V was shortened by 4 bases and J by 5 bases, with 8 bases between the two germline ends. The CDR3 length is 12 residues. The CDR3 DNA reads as TGTGCCAGCAGCTCCTCATTCGAGACCCAGTACTTC. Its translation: CASSSSFETQYF.

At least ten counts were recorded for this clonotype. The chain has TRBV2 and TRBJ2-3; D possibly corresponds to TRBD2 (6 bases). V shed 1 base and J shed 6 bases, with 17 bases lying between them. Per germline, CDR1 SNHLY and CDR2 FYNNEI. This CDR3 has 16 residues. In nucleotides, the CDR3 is TGTGCCAGCAGTGAAGAGGCGCGGGCCAGCGGGGATACGCAGTATTTT. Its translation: CASSEEARASGDTQYF.

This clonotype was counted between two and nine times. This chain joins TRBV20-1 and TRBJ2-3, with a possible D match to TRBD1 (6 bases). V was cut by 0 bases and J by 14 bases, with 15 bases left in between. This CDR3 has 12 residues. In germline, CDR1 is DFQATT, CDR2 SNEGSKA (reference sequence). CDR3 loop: CSARERGHRGYF. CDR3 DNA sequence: TGCAGTGCTAGAGAAAGGGGACACCGGGGGTATTTT.

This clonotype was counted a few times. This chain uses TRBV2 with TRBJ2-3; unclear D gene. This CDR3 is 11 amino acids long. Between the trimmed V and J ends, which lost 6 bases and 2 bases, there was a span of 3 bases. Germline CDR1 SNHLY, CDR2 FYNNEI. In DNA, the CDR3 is TGTGCCAGCAGGATCACAGATACGCAGTATTTT. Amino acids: CASRITDTQYF.

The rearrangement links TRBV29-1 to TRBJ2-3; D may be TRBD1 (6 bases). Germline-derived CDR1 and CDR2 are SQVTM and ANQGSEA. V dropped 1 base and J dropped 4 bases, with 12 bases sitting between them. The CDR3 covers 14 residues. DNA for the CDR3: TGCAGCGTTGAAGGGGGACAAACCCCAGATACGCAGTATTTT. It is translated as CSVEGGQTPDTQYF.

In DNA form, the CDR3 reads TGTGCCAGCAGCCCGAACCGAGAAAATTCACCCCTCCACTTT. It encodes CASSPNRENSPLHF. V is TRBV11-2 and J is TRBJ1-6; no definite D call. CDR3 length equals 14 residues. Germline V gene lookup returns CDR1 SGHAT and CDR2 FQNNGV. Trimming removed 5 bases from V and 7 bases from J, with 12 bases in between.

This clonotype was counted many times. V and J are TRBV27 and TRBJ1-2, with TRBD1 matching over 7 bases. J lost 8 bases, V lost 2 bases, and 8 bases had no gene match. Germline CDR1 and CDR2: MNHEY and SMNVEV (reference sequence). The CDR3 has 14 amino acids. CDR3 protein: CASSLRGGTEGYTF. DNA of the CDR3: TGTGCCAGCAGTTTAAGGGGGGGGACAGAAGGCTACACCTTC.

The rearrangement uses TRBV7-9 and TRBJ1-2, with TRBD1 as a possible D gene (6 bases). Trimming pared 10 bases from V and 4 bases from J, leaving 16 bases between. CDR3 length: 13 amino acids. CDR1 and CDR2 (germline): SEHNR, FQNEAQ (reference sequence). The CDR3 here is CATTAGTSYGYTF. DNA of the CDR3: TGTGCCACCACCGCCGGGACAAGCTATGGCTACACCTTC. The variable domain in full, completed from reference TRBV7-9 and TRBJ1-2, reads DTGVSQNPRHKITKRGQNVTFRCDPISEHNRLYWYRQTLGQGPEFLTYFQNEAQLEKSRLLSDRFSAERPKGSFSTLEIQRTEQGDSAMYLCATTAGTSYGYTFGSGTRLTVV.